These 19 T cell receptor beta chains were sequenced from one sample in a study of cytomegalovirus exposure and HLA in healthy donors. Researchers ran the PCR with 60 Vbeta and 13 Jbeta primers. Here immunoSEQ multiplex PCR was the method, and the copy in TCRdb shows in-frame clones only, minus some. The repertoire consists of about 200,000 clones, with about four fifths occurring once and the leading ten covering less than 1.1%. Sequenced sample: PBMCs. Every receptor here comes from a woman aged 40-49 years in good health and CMV-seronegative.

This chain connects TRBV27 to TRBJ2-2; TRBD1 might be the D (6 bases). This CDR3 spans 14 amino acids. Germline V gives CDR1 MNHEY, CDR2 SMNVEV (reference sequence). V lost 7 bases to trimming and J lost 4 bases, with 13 bases between them. The DNA of the CDR3 is TGTGCCAGCACCACCGGGACAACCACCGGGGAGCTGTTTTTT. Translated, it gives CASTTGTTTGELFF.

Only a few counts were recorded for this clone. The gene calls are TRBV4-3 and TRBJ2-2; D may be TRBD2 (5 bases). The germline CDR1 and CDR2 sequences are LGHNA and YSLEER. This CDR3 contains 13 residues. V was trimmed by 0 bases and J by 6 bases, leaving 5 bases between them. The CDR3 protein is CASSQERAGELFF. CDR3 bases: TGCGCCAGCAGCCAAGAGCGGGCCGGGGAGCTGTTTTTT.

The chain carries TRBV9 and TRBJ2-1; maybe TRBD1 (5 bases). Germline V gene sequence: CDR1 SGDLS, CDR2 YYNGEE. V dropped 0 bases and J dropped 3 bases, with 7 bases sitting between them. This CDR3 is built from 14 residues. The CDR3, as DNA: TGTGCCAGCAGCGTAGTAGACAGCTACAATGAGCAGTTCTTC. Its protein is CASSVVDSYNEQFF.

The CDR3 region has the DNA TGCGCCAGCAGCTTGGACGGCAGCGGGGACTATGGCTACACCTTC. Amino acids: CASSLDGSGDYGYTF. This chain uses TRBV5-1 with TRBJ1-2; no firm D call. V lost 0 bases and J 3 bases, leaving 12 bases between the germline ends. Germline V gene sequence: CDR1 SGHRS, CDR2 YFSETQ. CDR3 length: 15 residues.

A word on this clone: The same CDR3 is also encoded by other DNA sequences in this sample. The chain joins TRBV7-2 to TRBJ2-1; no clear D gene. This CDR3 spans 13 amino acids. CDR1 SGHTA and CDR2 FQGNSA come from the germline V gene. V was cut by 4 bases and J by 0 bases, with 4 bases left in between. CDR3 bases: TGTGCCAGCAGCTCAGGCTCCTACAATGAGCAGTTCTTC. Its translation: CASSSGSYNEQFF. Full variable domain (rest looked up from reference TRBV7-2 and TRBJ2-1): GAGVSQSPSNKVTEKGKDVELRCDPISGHTALYWYRQSLGQGLEFLIYFQGNSAPDKSGLPSDRFSAERTGGSVSTLTIQRTQQEDSAVYLCASSSGSYNEQFFGPGTRLTVL.

The V gene is TRBV7-3, the J gene TRBJ2-1; D uncertain. The CDR3 loop spans 12 amino acids. Trimming left V 2 bases short and J 10 bases short, with 9 bases between. Looked up from germline, CDR1 is SGHTA and CDR2 is FQGTGA. In nucleotides, the CDR3 is TGTGCCAGCAGCTTACCCGTCGCGGAGCAGTTCTTC. It translates to CASSLPVAEQFF.

The V gene is TRBV7-2, the J gene TRBJ1-2; D remains unclear. Trimming cost V 3 bases and J 3 bases, with 11 bases left between them. The CDR3 has 14 residues. CDR1 and CDR2 from the germline V gene are SGHTA and FQGNSA. CDR3 coding DNA: TGTGCCAGCAGCTTGCGACACCTTGACTATGGCTACACCTTC. It yields the protein CASSLRHLDYGYTF.

This chain uses TRBV7-2 with TRBJ1-3; TRBD1 agrees at 9 bases. The germline CDR1 and CDR2 sequences are SGHTA and FQGNSA. The CDR3 is 14 residues long. V lost 8 bases and J lost 2; bases outside the gene matches: 4. CDR3 sequence reads: CASRDRVTGNTIYF. In DNA, the CDR3 is TGTGCCAGCCGGGACAGGGTTACTGGAAACACCATATATTTT.

The chain links TRBV10-3 to TRBJ2-1; TRBD2 matches 10 bases. The V gene's germline CDR1 is ENHRY and CDR2 SYGVKD. Trimming removed 6 bases from V and 7 bases from J; junction bases left unmatched: 6. The CDR3 spans 14 residues. CDR3 loop: CAISPGLASNEQFF. In DNA form, the CDR3 reads TGTGCCATCAGCCCGGGACTAGCGAGTAATGAGCAGTTCTTC.

The chain combines TRBV6-5 with TRBJ2-1; possible D gene TRBD2, 6 bases. CDR3 length: 13 residues. Trimming cost V 2 bases and J 6 bases, with 8 bases left between them. From germline, CDR1 is MNHEY and CDR2 SVGAGI. The chain's CDR3 is CASSYTEGNEQFF. CDR3 coding DNA: TGTGCCAGCAGTTACACGGAGGGCAATGAGCAGTTCTTC.

The rearrangement joins TRBV9 to TRBJ2-7; a weak D match, TRBD2 (5 bases). CDR1 and CDR2 (germline): SGDLS, YYNGEE. The CDR3 sequence is 17 residues long. V was trimmed by 0 bases and J by 3 bases, leaving 19 bases between them. The CDR3 sequence is CASSVGIRATGDYEQYF. The CDR3 coding sequence is TGTGCCAGCAGCGTAGGAATCCGGGCCACCGGGGACTACGAGCAGTACTTC.

This chain connects TRBV7-2 to TRBJ2-7; 7 bases agree with TRBD2. The germline gives CDR1 SGHTA, CDR2 FQGNSA. Trimming removed 3 bases from V and 7 bases from J; junction bases left unmatched: 18. There are 17 residues in the CDR3. CDR3 amino acids: CASSLLTSMTVLGEQYF. The CDR3 nucleotides read TGTGCCAGCAGCTTGCTGACTAGCATGACGGTTTTAGGGGAGCAGTACTTC. Together with reference TRBV7-2 and TRBJ2-7, the CDR3 gives the full variable domain: GAGVSQSPSNKVTEKGKDVELRCDPISGHTALYWYRQSLGQGLEFLIYFQGNSAPDKSGLPSDRFSAERTGGSVSTLTIQRTQQEDSAVYLCASSLLTSMTVLGEQYFGPGTRLTVT.

The chain carries TRBV9 and TRBJ2-1; possibly TRBD1 for D (7 bases). V was cut by 1 base and J by 2 bases, with 16 bases left in between. The CDR3 is 17 residues long. Germline loops: CDR1 SGDLS, CDR2 YYNGEE. The DNA for the CDR3 is TGTGCCAGCAGCGTAACTGCAGGGGGGTTCCCCTACAATGAGCAGTTCTTC. Protein product: CASSVTAGGFPYNEQFF. The whole variable domain, remainder taken from reference TRBV9 and TRBJ2-1, is DSGVTQTPKHLITATGQRVTLRCSPRSGDLSVYWYQQSLDQGLQFLIQYYNGEERAKGNILERFSAQQFPDLHSELNLSSLELGDSALYFCASSVTAGGFPYNEQFFGPGTRLTVL.

The rearrangement uses TRBV9 and TRBJ2-1; 10 bases agree with TRBD2. The CDR3 is 16 amino acids. The V and J ends lost 0 bases and 2 bases, in that order; junction bases with no gene match: 2. Germline V gene data show CDR1 as SGDLS and CDR2 as YYNGEE. The CDR3 loop is CASSVASGRTYNEQFF. CDR3 sequence (DNA): TGTGCCAGCAGCGTAGCTAGCGGGAGAACCTACAATGAGCAGTTCTTC.

This clone turned up a few times. V usage is TRBV30 and J usage is TRBJ1-1; 7 bases are a match to TRBD1. Per germline, CDR1 GTSNPN and CDR2 SVGIG (reference sequence). CDR3 length: 14 amino acids. The V segment lost 8 bases and the J segment 7 bases; nucleotides outside the gene matches: 16. CDR3 loop: CARAGGRKSGEAFF. In nucleotides, the CDR3 is TGTGCCCGAGCAGGGGGTCGGAAAAGCGGTGAAGCTTTCTTT.

J is TRBJ2-5 and V is TRBV9, with 11 bases fitting TRBD1. Germline CDR1 reads SGDLS; CDR2 reads YYNGEE. The CDR3 length is 16 residues. J gave up 2 bases and V 2 bases, and 5 bases lay outside the gene matches. The CDR3 loop is CASSVGGTGGQETQYF. DNA of the CDR3: TGTGCCAGCAGCGTTGGAGGGACAGGGGGTCAAGAGACCCAGTACTTC.

J is TRBJ2-2 and V is TRBV7-2, with 10 bases identical to TRBD1. The V and J ends lost 4 bases and 4 bases, in that order; junction bases with no gene match: 6. The CDR3 length is 16 residues. CDR1 is SGHTA, CDR2 FQGNSA, per germline. In DNA, the CDR3 is TGTGCCAGCAGCTCGACAGGGGGCTTAAGCACCGGGGAGCTGTTTTTT. It translates to CASSSTGGLSTGELFF.

This clone was recorded only once. J is TRBJ2-2 and V is TRBV30; 7 bases align to TRBD2. V lost 2 bases and J lost 2; bases outside the gene matches: 5. Germline values: CDR1 GTSNPN, CDR2 SVGIG (reference sequence). This CDR3 spans 15 amino acids. The CDR3 loop is CAWSFAGVNTGELFF. In DNA form, the CDR3 reads TGTGCCTGGAGTTTCGCGGGAGTAAACACCGGGGAGCTGTTTTTT.

This clone was observed a handful of times. The CDR3 region is CATSTSSYGYTF. The CDR3 nucleotides are TGTGCCACCAGCACCTCCTCTTATGGCTACACCTTC. The rearrangement uses TRBV15 and TRBJ1-2; no reliable D call. The CDR3 length is 12 residues. Trimming stripped 4 bases from V and 5 bases from J, with 8 bases between. Germline V gives CDR1 LNHNV, CDR2 YYDKDF (reference sequence). Full variable domain (rest looked up from reference TRBV15 and TRBJ1-2): DAMVIQNPRYQVTQFGKPVTLSCSQTLNHNVMYWYQQKSSQAPKLLFHYYDKDFNNEADTPDNFQSRRPNTSFCFLDIRSPGLGDTAMYLCATSTSSYGYTFGSGTRLTVV.